Shown below are 31 T cell receptor beta chains from a single sample sequenced in a study of post-analysis software for immune sequencing data. For these receptors, no antigen is known. The study, taken as a whole, reports: The study found TRBV5-6, TRBV5-1 and TRBV20-1 among about 5 TRBV segments more frequent in patients than controls.

TCR beta cDNA libraries included unique molecular identifiers. TCRdb used MiXCR to reprocess the PCR reads, holding one entry per CDR3 protein. The sample yields about 400,000 distinct CDR3 sequences, around a third seen once. The material sequenced was blood. The receptor source for this set is a girl aged 5 to 17 with multiple sclerosis.

The chain carries TRBV7-8 and TRBJ2-3; TRBD1 is a possible D gene (6 bases). This CDR3 is built from 14 residues. Per germline, CDR1 SGHVS and CDR2 FQNEAQ. The ends were cut back, 6 bases at V and 6 bases at J, with 16 bases in the middle. This chain's CDR3 is CASSSQGTSDTQYF. As DNA, the CDR3 is TGTGCCAGCAGTTCCCAGGGGACATCGGATACGCAGTATTTT.

In this sample, this clonotype turned up a few times. The chain is built from TRBV20-1 and TRBJ2-1, with 11 positions matching TRBD2. The germline gives CDR1 DFQATT, CDR2 SNEGSKA (reference sequence). The CDR3 covers 14 residues. Germline trimming cut 5 bases from V and 5 bases from J; bases unmatched to any gene: 5. The CDR3 loop is CSADQGLADNEQFF. CDR3 DNA sequence: TGCAGTGCTGACCAGGGACTAGCGGACAATGAGCAGTTCTTC.

The sample holds one count of this clonotype. The CDR3 DNA follows: TGTGCCAGCAGTTATGTGGGGACCTATAACGCCGGGGAGCTGTTTTTT. This codes for CASSYVGTYNAGELFF. The chain is built from TRBV6-5 and TRBJ2-2; D tentatively reads TRBD1 or TRBD2 (5 bases each). Trimming pared 3 bases from V and 6 bases from J, leaving 17 bases between. Looked up from germline, CDR1 is MNHEY and CDR2 is SVGAGI. The CDR3 is 16 amino acids.

The rearrangement links TRBV2 to TRBJ2-7; possible D gene TRBD1, 6 bases. The ends were cut back, 7 bases at V and 3 bases at J, with 22 bases in the middle. In germline, CDR1 is SNHLY, CDR2 FYNNEI. The CDR3 is 16 residues long. The DNA of the CDR3 is TGTGCCAGCACCTCCTCCGAGGACAGAAAGTACTACGAGCAGTACTTC. This translates into CASTSSEDRKYYEQYF.

A few counts support this clonotype. The chain's CDR3 is CASSQGYRTDSYEQYF. The CDR3 nucleotides read TGCGCCAGCAGCCAAGGATATCGGACGGATTCCTACGAGCAGTACTTC. The V and J genes are TRBV4-1 and TRBJ2-7; unclear D gene. CDR3 length equals 16 residues. V gave up 1 base and J gave up 1 base, with 14 bases separating them. The V gene's germline CDR1 is MGHRA and CDR2 YSYEKL.

The chain combines TRBV11-2 with TRBJ2-7, with 8 bases fitting TRBD2. The J call may be wrong; the DNA end is better matched by TRBJ2-5. The CDR3 runs 16 residues. Germline V CDR1 and CDR2: SGHAT, FQNNGV. CDR3 amino acids: CASRPWGRGASETQYF. In DNA form, the CDR3 reads TGTGCCAGCAGGCCCTGGGGGCGGGGGGCTTCCGAGACCCAGTACTTC.

This clonotype was recorded only once. The rearrangement uses TRBV7-6 and TRBJ1-2; 7 nucleotides align to TRBD1. The CDR3 has 16 residues. Germline V gives CDR1 SGHVS, CDR2 FNYEAQ. Unmatched junction bases numbered 18, after V lost 8 bases and J lost 6 bases. CDR3 bases: TGTGCCAGCGGTCCGGGAGGGGGCCCCGGCCCCAATGGCTACACCTTC. Translation: CASGPGGGPGPNGYTF.

This clonotype has at least ten counts. The genes are TRBV2 and TRBJ2-6; D gene uncertain. The CDR3 is 14 amino acids. Germline V CDR1 and CDR2: SNHLY, FYNNEI. Trimming removed 4 bases at V and 1 base at J, with 5 bases between. In DNA form, the CDR3 reads TGTGCCAGCAGTGTAAGATCTGGGGCCAACGTCCTGACTTTC. This sequence encodes CASSVRSGANVLTF.

This chain uses TRBV10-3 with TRBJ2-1, with 10 bases fitting TRBD1. Germline-derived CDR1 and CDR2 are ENHRY and SYGVKD. With 7 bases clipped from V and 6 bases from J, the junction kept 6 bases outside the gene matches. CDR3 length: 14 residues. In nucleotides, the CDR3 is TGTGCCATCATGGGGACAGGGGAAGGCAATGAGCAGTTCTTC. Translation: CAIMGTGEGNEQFF.

In this sample, this clonotype turned up a few times. The chain carries TRBV27 and TRBJ2-1, with 10 positions matching TRBD1. Trimming took 6 bases from V and 2 from J; bases not matched to a gene: 4. In germline, CDR1 is MNHEY, CDR2 SMNVEV (reference sequence). The CDR3 loop spans 15 amino acids. CDR3 sequence reads: CASSQGTGAYNEQFF. The CDR3 region has the DNA TGTGCCAGCAGCCAAGGGACAGGGGCCTACAATGAGCAGTTCTTC.

V usage is TRBV10-2 and J usage is TRBJ2-7, with 9 nucleotides matching TRBD1. CDR3 size: 15 residues. The ends lost 6 bases at V and 5 bases at J; junction bases unmatched: 11. Per the germline V gene, CDR1 is WSHSY and CDR2 is SAAADI. The CDR3 DNA follows: TGCGCCAGCAGAGCCACCGGGACAGGGTTGGACGAGCAGTACTTC. Its protein is CASRATGTGLDEQYF.

The chain has TRBV6-1 and TRBJ2-1, with no clear D. There are 14 residues in the CDR3. V shed 7 bases and J shed 6 bases, with 16 bases lying between them. Germline values: CDR1 MNHNS, CDR2 SASEGT. CDR3 in DNA: TGTGCCAGCACTGGAAGCAGGCTTTCCAATGAGCAGTTCTTC. Translation gives CASTGSRLSNEQFF.

V gene TRBV27 combines with J gene TRBJ2-1, with 7 bases identical to TRBD2. Looked up from germline, CDR1 is MNHEY and CDR2 is SMNVEV (reference sequence). This CDR3 has 12 residues. With V trimmed by 7 bases and J by 7 bases, 4 bases remained unmatched. CDR3: CASMLGGNEQFF. The DNA of the CDR3 is TGTGCCAGCATGCTCGGGGGGAATGAGCAGTTCTTC.

This clonotype was observed a few times. The J gene is TRBJ1-5, the V gene TRBV6-5; no definite D call. The germline gives CDR1 MNHEY, CDR2 SVGAGI. The length of the CDR3 is 16 residues. Trimming shortened V by 0 bases and J by 0 bases, and 9 bases separated the two germline ends. The CDR3 region is CASSYSRVTSNQPQHF. The CDR3 region has the DNA TGTGCCAGCAGTTACTCGAGAGTAACTAGCAATCAGCCCCAGCATTTT.

The sample holds a few counts of this clonotype. This chain joins TRBV6-2 or TRBV6-3 and TRBJ1-5; D uncertain. V was pared by 7 bases and J by 0 bases, with 7 bases between. The CDR3 has 13 residues. Germline V gene lookup returns CDR1 MNHEY and CDR2 SVGEGT. CDR3 residues: CASTIDSNQPQHF. CDR3 nucleotide sequence: TGTGCCAGCACGATTGATAGCAATCAGCCCCAGCATTTT.

The chain is built from TRBV9 and TRBJ1-1; D possibly corresponds to TRBD1 (5 bases). V dropped 3 bases and J dropped 0 bases, with 15 bases sitting between them. The CDR3 runs to 16 residues. Germline lookup yields CDR1 SGDLS and CDR2 YYNGEE. This CDR3 is CASSAPPRGLNTEAFF. The CDR3 DNA follows: TGTGCCAGCAGCGCTCCACCTCGGGGCTTGAACACTGAAGCTTTCTTT.

The chain employs TRBV29-1 and TRBJ2-5; D possibly corresponds to TRBD1 (5 bases). The CDR3 runs to 12 residues. Trimming took 4 bases from V and 4 from J, leaving 10 bases between them. Germline loops: CDR1 SQVTM, CDR2 ANQGSEA. The DNA of the CDR3 is TGCAGCGTTGGGTTACAGGTAGAGACCCAGTACTTC. Translation: CSVGLQVETQYF. Based on the CDR3 plus reference TRBV29-1 and TRBJ2-5, the full variable domain is SAVISQKPSRDICQRGTSLTIQCQVDSQVTMMFWYRQQPGQSLTLIATANQGSEATYESGFVIDKFPISRPNLTFSTLTVSNMSPEDSSIYLCSVGLQVETQYFGPGTRLLVL.

Regarding this clonotype: A read error may be the cause here, since a much bigger clone is one base away. The genes are TRBV7-3 and TRBJ2-5; TRBD2 matches 9 bases. The CDR3 runs 16 residues. Germline-derived CDR1 and CDR2 are SGHTA and FQGTGA. The CDR3 DNA follows: TGTGTCAGCAGCTTAACGGGCGGGGGGGCCCTGGAGACCCAGTACTTC. It is translated as CVSSLTGGGALETQYF.

The chain is built from TRBV7-9 and TRBJ1-2; no definite D call. Between the trimmed V and J ends, which lost 6 bases and 3 bases, there was a span of 20 bases. The CDR3 covers 16 residues. Germline CDR1 and CDR2: SEHNR and FQNEAQ (reference sequence). As DNA, the CDR3 is TGTGCCAGCAGTTTCTCCGTGACACGAAAGGACTATGGCTACACCTTC. This sequence encodes CASSFSVTRKDYGYTF.

The rearrangement joins TRBV9 to TRBJ2-3, with D perhaps TRBD2 (5 bases). The CDR3 length is 15 residues. Germline V gene sequence: CDR1 SGDLS, CDR2 YYNGEE. Deletions cut 3 bases from V and 4 bases from J, with 15 bases between. For the CDR3, the DNA is TGTGCCAGCAGCGGCCTAGAGGGCCGGGCAGATACGCAGTATTTT. Translation gives CASSGLEGRADTQYF. Based on the CDR3 plus reference TRBV9 and TRBJ2-3, the full variable domain is DSGVTQTPKHLITATGQRVTLRCSPRSGDLSVYWYQQSLDQGLQFLIQYYNGEERAKGNILERFSAQQFPDLHSELNLSSLELGDSALYFCASSGLEGRADTQYFGPGTRLTVL.

This chain connects TRBV15 to TRBJ1-3; TRBD1 matches at 8 bases. The junction had 1 base not matched to a gene; V was cut back by 3 bases and J by 3 bases. The CDR3 runs 14 residues. CDR1 and CDR2 from the germline V gene are LNHNV and YYDKDF (reference sequence). CDR3 in amino acids: CATSRTGVGNTIYF. The CDR3, as DNA: TGTGCCACCAGCAGGACAGGGGTTGGAAACACCATATATTTT.

This rearrangement joins TRBV5-1 to TRBJ2-5; D tentatively fits TRBD1 or TRBD2 (6 bases each). Per the germline V gene, CDR1 is SGHRS and CDR2 is YFSETQ. The V and J ends lost 0 bases and 5 bases respectively, with 14 bases between them. The CDR3 runs to 15 residues. The CDR3 DNA follows: TGCGCCAGCAGCTTGGAGGGGGGCTGGGCGGAGACCCAGTACTTC. It is translated as CASSLEGGWAETQYF.

The V gene is TRBV20-1, the J gene TRBJ2-1, with 10 bases aligning to TRBD2. V lost 1 base and J lost 9; bases outside the gene matches: 9. The length of the CDR3 is 15 residues. Germline CDR1 is DFQATT and CDR2 is SNEGSKA (reference sequence). This CDR3 reads CSARGGGLAAGEQFF. In DNA form, the CDR3 reads TGCAGTGCTAGAGGAGGTGGACTAGCGGCAGGTGAGCAGTTCTTC.

CDR3 DNA: TGTGCCAGCAGTGCGACGACAGGGAGGGGTGACGATGAGCAGTTCTTC. Translated, it gives CASSATTGRGDDEQFF. The chain is built from TRBV25-1 and TRBJ2-1, with D perhaps matching TRBD1 or TRBD2 (7 bases each). With 4 bases removed from V and 8 bases from J, the gap between germline ends came to 21 bases. This CDR3 is 16 amino acids long. The germline V gene has CDR1 MGHDK and CDR2 SYGVNS. Filled out from reference TRBV25-1 and TRBJ2-1, the complete variable domain reads EADIYQTPRYLVIGTGKKITLECSQTMGHDKMYWYQQDPGMELHLIHYSYGVNSTEKGDLSSESTVSRIRTEHFPLTLESARPSHTSQYLCASSATTGRGDDEQFFGPGTRLTVL.

The chain has TRBV12-3 or TRBV12-4 and TRBJ1-5, with TRBD1 identical over 7 bases. The CDR3 consists of 14 residues. V lost 4 bases, J lost 6 bases, and 6 bases stayed unmatched. This CDR3 is CASSSTGRSQPQHF. Here the CDR3 DNA reads TGTGCCAGCAGTTCGACAGGGAGGAGTCAGCCCCAGCATTTT.

This clonotype was seen a few times. The chain carries TRBV5-6 and TRBJ1-2; no clear D gene. The CDR3 spans 16 residues. Between the trimmed V and J ends, which lost 3 bases and 4 bases, there was a span of 19 bases. Germline V lookup: CDR1 SGHDT, CDR2 YYEEEE. CDR3 sequence: CASSSHLGGLGYGYTF. As DNA, the CDR3 is TGTGCCAGCAGCTCCCACCTTGGAGGGCTGGGCTATGGCTACACCTTC.

This chain links TRBV18 with TRBJ1-2; a weak D match, TRBD1 (5 bases). Germline V gene data show CDR1 as KGHSH and CDR2 as LQKENI. V was pared by 0 bases and J by 4 bases, with 9 bases between. The CDR3 length is 14 residues. CDR3 sequence reads: CASSPPGRVYGYTF. The CDR3 nucleotides are TGTGCCAGCTCACCACCGGGCAGGGTCTATGGCTACACCTTC.

V and J are TRBV7-8 and TRBJ1-2; D is ambiguous. CDR1 is SGHVS and CDR2 is FQNEAQ in the germline V gene. The CDR3 extends over 15 amino acids. The germline V and J ends were trimmed by 3 bases and 0 bases, with 11 bases remaining between them. The CDR3 sequence: CASSLIDTSNYGYTF. The CDR3 coding sequence is TGTGCCAGCAGCTTGATAGATACTTCTAACTATGGCTACACCTTC.

V and J are TRBV6-6 and TRBJ1-2; 7 nucleotides line up with TRBD1. Germline CDR1 is MNHNY and CDR2 is SVGAGI (reference sequence). V shed 5 bases, J shed 5 bases, and the junction held 11 bases outside the gene matches. The CDR3 has 15 residues. The CDR3 sequence is CASSPRDSLLYGYTF. The CDR3 DNA reads TGTGCCAGCAGTCCCCGGGACAGCTTGCTTTATGGCTACACCTTC.

This clonotype was seen a few times. This rearrangement joins TRBV12-3 or TRBV12-4 to TRBJ1-4, with D perhaps TRBD1 (6 bases). The CDR3 contains 15 residues. The V end was cut by 6 bases, the J end by 0 bases, with 11 bases between. The CDR3, as DNA: TGTGCCAGCAGCCCACAGGGTACAACTAATGAAAAACTGTTTTTT. As protein: CASSPQGTTNEKLFF.

The chain recombines TRBV27 with TRBJ1-5, with D perhaps TRBD1 (6 bases). The CDR3 covers 16 residues. V was trimmed by 5 bases and J by 3 bases, leaving 17 bases between them. CDR1 and CDR2 (germline): MNHEY, SMNVEV (reference sequence). In DNA form, the CDR3 reads TGTGCCAGCAGTCCCATGGCAGGGGTTATCAATCAGCCCCAGCATTTT. This sequence encodes CASSPMAGVINQPQHF.